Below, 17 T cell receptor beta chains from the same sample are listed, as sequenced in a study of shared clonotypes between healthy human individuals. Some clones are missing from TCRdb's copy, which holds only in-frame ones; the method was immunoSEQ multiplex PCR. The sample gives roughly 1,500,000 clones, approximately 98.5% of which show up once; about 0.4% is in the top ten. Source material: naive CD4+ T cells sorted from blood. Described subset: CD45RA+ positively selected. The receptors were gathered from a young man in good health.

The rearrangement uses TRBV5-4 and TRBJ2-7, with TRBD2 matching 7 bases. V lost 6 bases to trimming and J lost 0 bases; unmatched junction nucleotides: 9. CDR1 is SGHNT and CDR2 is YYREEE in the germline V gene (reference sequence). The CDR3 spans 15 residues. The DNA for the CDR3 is TGTGCCAGCACCACCACTGGGAGGGGCTCCTACGAGCAGTACTTC. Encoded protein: CASTTTGRGSYEQYF.

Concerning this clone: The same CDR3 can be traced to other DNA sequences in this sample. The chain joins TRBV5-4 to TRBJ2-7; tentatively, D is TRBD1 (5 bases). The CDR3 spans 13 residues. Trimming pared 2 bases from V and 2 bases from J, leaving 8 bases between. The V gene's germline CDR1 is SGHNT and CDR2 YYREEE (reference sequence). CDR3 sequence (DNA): TGTGCCAGCAGCTTAGACAGAACCTACGAGCAGTACTTC. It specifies CASSLDRTYEQYF.

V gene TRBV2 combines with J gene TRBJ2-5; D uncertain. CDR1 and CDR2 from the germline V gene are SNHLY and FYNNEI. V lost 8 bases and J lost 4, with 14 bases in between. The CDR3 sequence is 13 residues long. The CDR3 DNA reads TGTGCCAGCGCACCCCCCACCCGAGAGACCCAGTACTTC. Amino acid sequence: CASAPPTRETQYF. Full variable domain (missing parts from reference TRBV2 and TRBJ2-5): EPEVTQTPSHQVTQMGQEVILRCVPISNHLYFYWYRQILGQKVEFLVSFYNNEISEKSEIFDDQFSVERPDGSNFTLKIRSTKLEDSAMYFCASAPPTRETQYFGPGTRLLVL.

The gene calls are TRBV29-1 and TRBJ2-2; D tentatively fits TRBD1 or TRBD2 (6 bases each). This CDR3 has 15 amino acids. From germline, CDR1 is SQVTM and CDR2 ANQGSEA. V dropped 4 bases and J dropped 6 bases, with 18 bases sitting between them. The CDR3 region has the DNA TGCAGCGTTGTATCGGGGGCTGGTTACCCCGGGGAGCTGTTTTTT. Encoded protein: CSVVSGAGYPGELFF.

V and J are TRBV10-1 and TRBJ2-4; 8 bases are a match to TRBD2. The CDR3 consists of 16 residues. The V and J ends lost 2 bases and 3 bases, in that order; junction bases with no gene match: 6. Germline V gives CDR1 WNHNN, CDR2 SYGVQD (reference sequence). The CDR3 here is CASSERGGLDKNIQYF. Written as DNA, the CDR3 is TGCGCCAGCAGTGAGAGGGGGGGACTAGACAAAAACATTCAGTACTTC.

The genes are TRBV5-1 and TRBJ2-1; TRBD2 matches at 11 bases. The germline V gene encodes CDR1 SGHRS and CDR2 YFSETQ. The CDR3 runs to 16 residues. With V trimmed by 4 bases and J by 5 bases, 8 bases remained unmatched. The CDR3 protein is CASSLRVAGGDNEQFF. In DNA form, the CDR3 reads TGCGCCAGCAGCCTCAGGGTAGCGGGAGGGGACAATGAGCAGTTCTTC.

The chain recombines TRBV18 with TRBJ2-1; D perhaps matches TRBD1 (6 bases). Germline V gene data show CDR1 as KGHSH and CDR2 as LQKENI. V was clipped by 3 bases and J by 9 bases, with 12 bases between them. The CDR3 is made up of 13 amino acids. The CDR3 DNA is TGTGCCAGCTCACCGCCGATAGGGGGTGAGCAGTTCTTC. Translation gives CASSPPIGGEQFF.

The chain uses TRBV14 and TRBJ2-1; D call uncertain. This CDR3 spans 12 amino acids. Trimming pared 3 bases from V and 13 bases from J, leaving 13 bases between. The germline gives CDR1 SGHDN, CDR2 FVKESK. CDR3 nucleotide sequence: TGTGCCAGCAGCCACCTCTTGCGCAGACAGTTCTTC. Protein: CASSHLLRRQFF.

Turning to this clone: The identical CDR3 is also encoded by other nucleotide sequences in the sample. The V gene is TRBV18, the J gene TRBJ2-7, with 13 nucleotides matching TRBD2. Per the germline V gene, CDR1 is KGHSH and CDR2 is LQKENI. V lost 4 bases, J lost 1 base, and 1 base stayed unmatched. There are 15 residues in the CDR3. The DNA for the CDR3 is TGTGCCAGCTCACTGGGACTAGCGGGATCCTACGAGCAGTACTTC. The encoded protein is CASSLGLAGSYEQYF.

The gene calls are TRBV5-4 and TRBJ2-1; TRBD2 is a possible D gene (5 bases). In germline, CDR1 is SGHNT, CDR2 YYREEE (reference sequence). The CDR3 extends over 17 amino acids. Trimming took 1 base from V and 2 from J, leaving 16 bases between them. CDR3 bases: TGTGCCAGCAGCTTGCCCAAGCTCGGGATCCCCTACAATGAGCAGTTCTTC. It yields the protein CASSLPKLGIPYNEQFF.

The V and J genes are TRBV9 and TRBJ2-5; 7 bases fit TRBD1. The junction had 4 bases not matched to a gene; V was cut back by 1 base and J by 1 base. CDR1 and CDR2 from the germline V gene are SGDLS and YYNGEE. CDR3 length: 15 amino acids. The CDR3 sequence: CASSVWTGPQETQYF. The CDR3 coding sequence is TGTGCCAGCAGCGTATGGACAGGCCCCCAAGAGACCCAGTACTTC.

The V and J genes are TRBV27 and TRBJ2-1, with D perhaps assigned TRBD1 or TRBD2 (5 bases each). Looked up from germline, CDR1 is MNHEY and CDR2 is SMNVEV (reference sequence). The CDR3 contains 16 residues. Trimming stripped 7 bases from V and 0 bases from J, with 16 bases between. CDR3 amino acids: CASTPVGAGSYNEQFF. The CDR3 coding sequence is TGTGCCAGCACCCCCGTCGGGGCGGGCTCCTACAATGAGCAGTTCTTC.

The chain's CDR3 is CASKSTDGYEQYF. For the CDR3, the DNA is TGTGCCAGCAAGAGTACAGACGGCTACGAGCAGTACTTC. This chain joins TRBV7-2 and TRBJ2-7; no reliable D call. With 7 bases removed from V and 3 bases from J, the gap between germline ends came to 13 bases. The CDR3 consists of 13 residues. Germline lookup yields CDR1 SGHTA and CDR2 FQGNSA.

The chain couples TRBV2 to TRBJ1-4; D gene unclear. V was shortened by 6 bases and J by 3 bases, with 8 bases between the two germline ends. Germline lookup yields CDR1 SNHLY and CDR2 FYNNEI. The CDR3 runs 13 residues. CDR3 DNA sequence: TGTGCCAGCAGATCCCAGCCTAATGAAAAACTGTTTTTT. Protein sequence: CASRSQPNEKLFF.

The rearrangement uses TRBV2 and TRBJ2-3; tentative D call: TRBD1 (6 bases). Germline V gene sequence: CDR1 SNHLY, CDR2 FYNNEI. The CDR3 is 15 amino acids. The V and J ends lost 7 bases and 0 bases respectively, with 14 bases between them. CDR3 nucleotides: TGTGCCAGCACACGGCAGGGGACAAGCACAGATACGCAGTATTTT. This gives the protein CASTRQGTSTDTQYF.

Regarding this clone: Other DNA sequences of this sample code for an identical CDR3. The CDR3 is CASSLGGGTGELFF. The CDR3 DNA is TGTGCCAGCAGTTTGGGAGGGGGCACCGGGGAGCTGTTTTTT. The J gene is TRBJ2-2, the V gene TRBV28; tentatively, D is TRBD2 (7 bases). The V end was cut by 3 bases, the J end by 4 bases, with 9 bases between. CDR1 and CDR2 (germline): MDHEN, SYDVKM. There are 14 residues in the CDR3.

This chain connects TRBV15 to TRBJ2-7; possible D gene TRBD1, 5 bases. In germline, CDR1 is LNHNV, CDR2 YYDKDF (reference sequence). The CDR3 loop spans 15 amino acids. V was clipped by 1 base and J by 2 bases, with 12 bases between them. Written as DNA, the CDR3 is TGTGCCACCAGCAGAGTCGCAGGGTTCACCTACGAGCAGTACTTC. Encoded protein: CATSRVAGFTYEQYF.